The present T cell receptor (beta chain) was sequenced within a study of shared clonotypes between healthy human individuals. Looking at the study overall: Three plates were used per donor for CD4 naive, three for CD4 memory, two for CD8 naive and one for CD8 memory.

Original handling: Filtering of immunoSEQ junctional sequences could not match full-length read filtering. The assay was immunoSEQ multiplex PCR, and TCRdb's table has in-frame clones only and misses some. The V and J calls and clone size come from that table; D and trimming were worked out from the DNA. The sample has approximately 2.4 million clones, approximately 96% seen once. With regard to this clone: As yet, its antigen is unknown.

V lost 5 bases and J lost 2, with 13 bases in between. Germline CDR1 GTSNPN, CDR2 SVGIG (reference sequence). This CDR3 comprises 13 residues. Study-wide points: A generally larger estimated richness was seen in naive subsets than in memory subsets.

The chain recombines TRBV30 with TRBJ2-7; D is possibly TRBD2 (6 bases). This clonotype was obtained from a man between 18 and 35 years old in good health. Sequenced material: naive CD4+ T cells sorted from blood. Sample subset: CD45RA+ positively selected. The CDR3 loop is CAWASGPPYEQYF. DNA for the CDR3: TGTGCCTGGGCAAGCGGGCCTCCCTACGAGCAGTACTTC.